The subject of this entry is one TCR beta chain. Its specificity is not known. The use of a sample-barcoded 5' primer and a J-beta primer mix characterized a second PCR of about 6 to 11 cycles. Each sample provided no less than 2.5 million CDR3-containing paired-end reads. TCRdb itself ran the 5' RACE reads through MiXCR, one entry per CDR3 protein. The table records over 500,000 distinct CDR3 sequences, about 50% of them present only once. This specimen comes from a study of blood T cells in healthy people across ages. General observations from the study: Comparison with aged donors showed that long-lived donors had more naive CD4+ cells and higher diversity. Estimates drawn from one million T cells were deemed to understate diversity.

The sample comprised blood. This clonotype was obtained from a woman at least 80 years old in good health.

This CDR3 reads CASSPLIANTGELFF. The CDR3 DNA reads as TGTGCCAGCTCACCACTGATCGCGAACACCGGGGAGCTGTTTTTT. The V and J genes are TRBV18 and TRBJ2-2; the D is unclear. Germline lookup yields CDR1 KGHSH and CDR2 LQKENI. Deletions cut 1 base from V and 0 bases from J, with 6 bases between. The CDR3 extends over 15 amino acids.